Reported below is one TCR beta chain. Its antigen is unidentified. The primer mix had 60 Vbeta and 13 Jbeta primers. Study processing details: Unique TCR beta chains numbered around 80 million in a later analysis, with roughly 9.9 million shared. Using immunoSEQ multiplex PCR, the repertoire was profiled, and TCRdb retains in-frame clones only, with some absent. That table is the source of V, J and clone size, and D and trimming were worked out from the DNA. The table lists around 78,000 clones, with around 4% in the top ten. This record comes from a study of cytomegalovirus exposure and HLA in healthy donors. Regarding the study as a whole: Common viral pathogens (according to a later analysis) appeared linked to several of the most significant clusters. Through in vitro validation, three CMV-associated chains were shown to be specific for CMV antigens. In a later analysis, TCR beta V- and J-gene trimming showed a link to a missense DCLRE1C variant.

The receptor was isolated from a man younger than 30 in good health and CMV-seropositive. The sequenced material came from PBMCs.

The CDR3 loop is CASSLLVDRDYGYTF. The CDR3 DNA sequence: TGTGCCAGCAGCCTATTAGTGGACAGAGACTATGGCTACACCTTC. This chain links TRBV5-6 with TRBJ1-2, with D possibly TRBD1 on 6 matching bases. Trimming cost V 4 bases and J 3 bases, with 16 bases left between them. Germline V gene data show CDR1 as SGHDT and CDR2 as YYEEEE. The CDR3 is 15 amino acids.